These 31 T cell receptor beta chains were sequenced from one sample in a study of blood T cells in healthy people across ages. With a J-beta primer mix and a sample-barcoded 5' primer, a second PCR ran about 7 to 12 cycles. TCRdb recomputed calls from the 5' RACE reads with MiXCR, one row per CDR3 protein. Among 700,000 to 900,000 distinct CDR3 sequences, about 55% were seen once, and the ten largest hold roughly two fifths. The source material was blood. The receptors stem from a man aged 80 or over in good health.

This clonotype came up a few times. For the CDR3, the DNA is TGTGCCATCAGTGCAACAGGGACCTACGAGCAGTACTTC. Amino acid sequence: CAISATGTYEQYF. The chain is built from TRBV10-3 and TRBJ2-7; D is perhaps TRBD1 (6 bases). V lost 4 bases, J lost 2 bases, and 9 bases lay in between. The length of the CDR3 is 13 residues. The germline gives CDR1 ENHRY, CDR2 SYGVKD.

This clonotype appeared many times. CDR3 sequence reads: CASSLGGLETQYF. The DNA of the CDR3 is TGTGCCAGCAGCTTAGGAGGGCTGGAGACCCAGTACTTC. This chain connects TRBV7-8 to TRBJ2-5; a possible D gene is TRBD2 (5 bases). CDR3 size: 13 residues. V lost 1 base and J lost 5, with 8 bases in between. Looked up from germline, CDR1 is SGHVS and CDR2 is FQNEAQ.

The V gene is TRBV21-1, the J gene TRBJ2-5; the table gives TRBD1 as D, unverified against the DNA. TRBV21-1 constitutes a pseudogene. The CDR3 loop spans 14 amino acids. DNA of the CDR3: TGTGCCATGAGTGGAAGACAGGGGCAAGAGACCCAGTACTTC. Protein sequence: CAMSGRQGQETQYF.

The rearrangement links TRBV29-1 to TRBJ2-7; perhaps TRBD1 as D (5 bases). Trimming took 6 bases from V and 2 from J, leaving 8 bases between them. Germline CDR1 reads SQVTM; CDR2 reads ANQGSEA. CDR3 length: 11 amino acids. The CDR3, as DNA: TGCAGCGTGGACATAGCCTACGAGCAGTACTTC. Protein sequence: CSVDIAYEQYF.

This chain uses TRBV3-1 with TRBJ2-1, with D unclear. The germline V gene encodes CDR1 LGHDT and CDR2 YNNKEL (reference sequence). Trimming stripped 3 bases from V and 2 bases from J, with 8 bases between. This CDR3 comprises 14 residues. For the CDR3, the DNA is TGTGCCAGCAGCCAGAACGATCCCTACAATGAGCAGTTCTTC. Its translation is CASSQNDPYNEQFF.

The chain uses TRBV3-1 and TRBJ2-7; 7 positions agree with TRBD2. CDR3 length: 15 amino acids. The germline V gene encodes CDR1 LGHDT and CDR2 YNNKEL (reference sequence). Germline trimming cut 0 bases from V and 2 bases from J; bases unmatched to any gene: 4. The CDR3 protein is CASSQDPLAAYEQYF. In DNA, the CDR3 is TGTGCCAGCAGCCAAGATCCGCTAGCGGCCTACGAGCAGTACTTC.

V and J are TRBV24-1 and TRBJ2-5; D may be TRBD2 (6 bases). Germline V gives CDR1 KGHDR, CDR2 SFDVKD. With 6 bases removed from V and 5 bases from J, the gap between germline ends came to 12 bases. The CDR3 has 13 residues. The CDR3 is CATSHQGGETQYF. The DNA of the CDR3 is TGTGCCACCAGTCACCAGGGAGGCGAGACCCAGTACTTC.

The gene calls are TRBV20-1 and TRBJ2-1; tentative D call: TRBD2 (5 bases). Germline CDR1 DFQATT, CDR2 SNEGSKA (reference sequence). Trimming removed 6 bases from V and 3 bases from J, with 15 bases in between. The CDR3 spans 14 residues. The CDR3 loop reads CSAPLGLDYNEQFF. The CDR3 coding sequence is TGCAGTGCCCCCCTCGGACTCGACTACAATGAGCAGTTCTTC.

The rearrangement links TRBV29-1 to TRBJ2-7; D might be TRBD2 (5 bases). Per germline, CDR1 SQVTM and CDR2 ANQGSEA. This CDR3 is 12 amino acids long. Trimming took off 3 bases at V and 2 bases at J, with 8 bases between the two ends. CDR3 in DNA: TGCAGCGTTGAGGGGAGCACCTACGAGCAGTACTTC. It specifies CSVEGSTYEQYF.

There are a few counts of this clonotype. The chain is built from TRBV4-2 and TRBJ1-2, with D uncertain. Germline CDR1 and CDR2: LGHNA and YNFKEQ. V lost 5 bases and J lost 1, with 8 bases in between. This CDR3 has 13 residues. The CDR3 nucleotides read TGTGCCAGCAGCTCGGACCTTAACTATGGCTACACCTTC. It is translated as CASSSDLNYGYTF.

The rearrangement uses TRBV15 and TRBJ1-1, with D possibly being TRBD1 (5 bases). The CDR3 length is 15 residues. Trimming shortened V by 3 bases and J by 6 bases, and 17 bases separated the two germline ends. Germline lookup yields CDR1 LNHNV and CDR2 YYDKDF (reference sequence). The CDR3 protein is CATSSGFVGGSEAFF. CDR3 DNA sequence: TGTGCCACCAGCAGCGGTTTCGTGGGGGGGTCTGAAGCTTTCTTT.

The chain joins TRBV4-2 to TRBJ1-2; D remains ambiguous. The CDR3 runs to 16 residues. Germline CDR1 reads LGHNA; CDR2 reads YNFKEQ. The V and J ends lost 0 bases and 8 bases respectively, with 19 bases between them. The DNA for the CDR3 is TGTGCCAGCAGCCAAGATCTTGTTGTCCCCCAGAGGGGCTACACCTTC. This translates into CASSQDLVVPQRGYTF.

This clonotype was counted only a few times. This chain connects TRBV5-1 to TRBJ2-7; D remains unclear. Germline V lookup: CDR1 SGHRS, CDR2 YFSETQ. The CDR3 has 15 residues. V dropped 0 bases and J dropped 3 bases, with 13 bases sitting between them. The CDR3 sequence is CASSLEVGWVYEQYF. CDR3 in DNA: TGCGCCAGCAGCTTGGAGGTGGGATGGGTCTACGAGCAGTACTTC.

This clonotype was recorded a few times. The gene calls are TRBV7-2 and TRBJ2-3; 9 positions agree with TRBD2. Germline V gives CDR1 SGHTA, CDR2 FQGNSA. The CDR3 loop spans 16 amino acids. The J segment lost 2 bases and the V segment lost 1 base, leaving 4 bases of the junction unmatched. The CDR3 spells CASSLGIAGVTDTQYF. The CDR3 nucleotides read TGTGCCAGCAGCTTAGGGATAGCGGGGGTCACAGATACGCAGTATTTT.

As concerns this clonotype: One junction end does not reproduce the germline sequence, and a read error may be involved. The CDR3 is CASGHSGRGSYEQYF. The CDR3 nucleotides are TGTGCCAGCGGCCATAGCGGGAGGGGCTCCTACGAGCAGTACTTC. The chain is built from TRBV3-1 and TRBJ2-7; 11 nucleotides match TRBD2. Germline V gene data show CDR1 as LGHDT and CDR2 as YNNKEL (reference sequence). This CDR3 is built from 15 residues.

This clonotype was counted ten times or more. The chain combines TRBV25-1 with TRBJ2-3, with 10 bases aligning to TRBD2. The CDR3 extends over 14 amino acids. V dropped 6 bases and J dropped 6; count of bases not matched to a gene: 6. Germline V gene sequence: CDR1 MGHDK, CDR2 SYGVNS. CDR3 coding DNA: TGTGCCAGCAGCCCGGGACTAGCGTTGGATACGCAGTATTTT. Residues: CASSPGLALDTQYF.

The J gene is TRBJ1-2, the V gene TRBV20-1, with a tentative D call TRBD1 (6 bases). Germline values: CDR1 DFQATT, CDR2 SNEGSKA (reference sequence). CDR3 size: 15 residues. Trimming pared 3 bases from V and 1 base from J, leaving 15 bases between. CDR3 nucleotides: TGCAGTGCTAGTAGGGGAACAGGGCGTAACTATGGCTACACCTTC. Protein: CSASRGTGRNYGYTF.

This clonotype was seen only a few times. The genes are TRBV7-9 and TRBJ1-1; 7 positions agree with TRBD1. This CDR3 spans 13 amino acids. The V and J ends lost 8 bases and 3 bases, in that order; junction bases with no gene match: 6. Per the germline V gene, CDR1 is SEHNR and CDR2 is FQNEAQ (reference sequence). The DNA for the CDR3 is TGTGCCAGCGTCCCCACAGGGGACACTGAAGCTTTCTTT. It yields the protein CASVPTGDTEAFF.

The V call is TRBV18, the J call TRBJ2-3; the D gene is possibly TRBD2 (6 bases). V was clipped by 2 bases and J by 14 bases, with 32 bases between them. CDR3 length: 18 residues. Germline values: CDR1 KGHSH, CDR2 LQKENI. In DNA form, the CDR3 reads TGTGCCAGCTCACCAGATCGTTTAGCGGCGGGGAGACGCAGATACGCGTATTTT. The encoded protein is CASSPDRLAAGRRRYAYF.

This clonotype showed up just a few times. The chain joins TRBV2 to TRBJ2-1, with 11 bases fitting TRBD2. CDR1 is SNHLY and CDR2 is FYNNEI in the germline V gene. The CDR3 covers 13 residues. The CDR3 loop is CSQTSGTYNEQFF. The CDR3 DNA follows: TGTTCACAGACTAGCGGGACCTACAATGAGCAGTTCTTC. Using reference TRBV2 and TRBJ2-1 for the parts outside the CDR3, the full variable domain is EPEVTQTPSHQVTQMGQEVILRCVPISNHLYFYWYRQILGQKVEFLVSFYNNEISEKSEIFDDQFSVERPDGSNFTLKIRSTKLEDSAMYFCSQTSGTYNEQFFGPGTRLTVL.

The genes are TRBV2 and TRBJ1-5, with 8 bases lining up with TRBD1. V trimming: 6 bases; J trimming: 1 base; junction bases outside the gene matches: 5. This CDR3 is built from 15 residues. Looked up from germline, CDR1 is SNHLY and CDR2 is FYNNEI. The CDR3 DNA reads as TGTGCCAGCAGGACGACAGGGGTAAGCAATCAGCCCCAGCATTTT. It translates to CASRTTGVSNQPQHF.

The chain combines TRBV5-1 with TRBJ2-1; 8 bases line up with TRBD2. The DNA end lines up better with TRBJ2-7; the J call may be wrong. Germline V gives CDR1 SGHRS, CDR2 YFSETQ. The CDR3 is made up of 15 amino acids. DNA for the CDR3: TGCGCCAGCAGCCGGGAGGGACAATTGGTCCACGAGCAGTACTTC. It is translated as CASSREGQLVHEQYF.

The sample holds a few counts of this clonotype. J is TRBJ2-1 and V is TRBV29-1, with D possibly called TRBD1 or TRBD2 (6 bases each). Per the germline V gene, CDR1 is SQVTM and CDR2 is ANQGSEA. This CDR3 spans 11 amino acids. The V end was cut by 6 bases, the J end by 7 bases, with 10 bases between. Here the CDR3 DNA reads TGCAGCGTGGAGGGGGGAAATGAGCAGTTCTTC. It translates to CSVEGGNEQFF.

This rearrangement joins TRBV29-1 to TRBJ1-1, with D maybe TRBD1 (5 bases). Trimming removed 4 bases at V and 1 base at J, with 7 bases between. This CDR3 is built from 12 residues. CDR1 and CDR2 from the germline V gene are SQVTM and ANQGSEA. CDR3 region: CSVGGGNTEAFF. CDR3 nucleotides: TGCAGCGTTGGTGGGGGGAACACTGAAGCTTTCTTT.

The CDR3 here is CASSSGATTEAFF. For the CDR3, the DNA is TGCGCCAGCAGCTCCGGGGCAACCACTGAAGCTTTCTTT. The rearrangement joins TRBV5-1 to TRBJ1-1; tentative D call: TRBD1 (5 bases). This CDR3 comprises 13 residues. Between the trimmed V and J ends, which lost 3 bases and 4 bases, there was a span of 10 bases. Germline CDR1 SGHRS, CDR2 YFSETQ. The full variable domain, with the rest looked up from reference TRBV5-1 and TRBJ1-1, is KAGVTQTPRYLIKTRGQQVTLSCSPISGHRSVSWYQQTPGQGLQFLFEYFSETQRNKGNFPGRFSGRQFSNSRSEMNVSTLELGDSALYLCASSSGATTEAFFGQGTRLTVV.

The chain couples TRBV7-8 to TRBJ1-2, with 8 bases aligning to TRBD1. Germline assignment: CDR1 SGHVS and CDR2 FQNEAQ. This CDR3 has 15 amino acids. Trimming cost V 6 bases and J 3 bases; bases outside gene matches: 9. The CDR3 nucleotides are TGTGCCAGCAGTCAACCCGGACAGGGCGACTATGGCTACACCTTC. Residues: CASSQPGQGDYGYTF.

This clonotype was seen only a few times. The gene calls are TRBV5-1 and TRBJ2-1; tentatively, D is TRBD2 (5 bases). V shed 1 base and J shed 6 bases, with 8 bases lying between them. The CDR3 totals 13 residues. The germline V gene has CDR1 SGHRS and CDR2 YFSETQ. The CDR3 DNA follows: TGCGCCAGCAGCTTGCCTAGCAGCAATGAGCAGTTCTTC. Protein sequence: CASSLPSSNEQFF. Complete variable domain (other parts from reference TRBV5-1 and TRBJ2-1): KAGVTQTPRYLIKTRGQQVTLSCSPISGHRSVSWYQQTPGQGLQFLFEYFSETQRNKGNFPGRFSGRQFSNSRSEMNVSTLELGDSALYLCASSLPSSNEQFFGPGTRLTVL.

DNA for the CDR3: TGTGCCAGCAGCGTTGGCGGGAGATTGATGGATACGCAGTATTTT. This sequence encodes CASSVGGRLMDTQYF. V is TRBV9 and J is TRBJ2-3, with 7 bases fitting TRBD2. The CDR3 has 15 residues. J was trimmed by 6 bases and V by 2 bases; bases with no gene match: 9. CDR1 and CDR2 from the germline V gene are SGDLS and YYNGEE.

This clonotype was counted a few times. For the CDR3, the DNA is TGCGCCAGCAGCCTACCGACCCCCTACGAGCAGTACTTC. This translates into CASSLPTPYEQYF. The V gene is TRBV5-1, the J gene TRBJ2-7; D not certain. The V gene lost 4 bases and the J gene lost 2 bases, with 10 bases spanning the gap. Germline V gene lookup returns CDR1 SGHRS and CDR2 YFSETQ. The CDR3 totals 13 residues.

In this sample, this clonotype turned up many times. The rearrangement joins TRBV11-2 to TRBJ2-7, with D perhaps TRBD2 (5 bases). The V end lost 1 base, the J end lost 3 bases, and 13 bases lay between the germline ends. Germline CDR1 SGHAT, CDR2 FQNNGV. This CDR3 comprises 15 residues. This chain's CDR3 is CASSLGLAENYEQYF. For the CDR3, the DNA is TGTGCCAGCAGCTTAGGGCTAGCTGAGAACTACGAGCAGTACTTC.

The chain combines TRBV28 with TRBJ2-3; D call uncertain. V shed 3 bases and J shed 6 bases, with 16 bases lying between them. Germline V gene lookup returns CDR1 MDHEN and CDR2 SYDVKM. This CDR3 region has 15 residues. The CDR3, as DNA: TGTGCCAGCAGTTTGGTGGGAATATCACAGGATACGCAGTATTTT. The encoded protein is CASSLVGISQDTQYF.